This entry is about one T cell receptor beta chain. Its antigen is still unknown. A single record per CDR3 protein comes from TCRdb applying MiXCR to the RT-PCR reads. Among approximately 520,000 distinct CDR3 sequences listed, approximately 17% were seen once. This sample was taken from a study of response to subunit inactivated influenza vaccine. Overall study results and limits: That few new T cells are recruited by each seasonal influenza vaccination was the authors' suggestion.

The specimen comprised CD4+ T cells sorted from PBMCs, sampled around 25 months after vaccination. The source is a man aged 45 to 70 who received an inactivated influenza vaccine.

The DNA for the CDR3 is TGTGCCAGCAGCCCAGGTGGAGGGGGCAAGAGCGAGCAGTACTTC. This codes for CASSPGGGGKSEQYF. This chain links TRBV6-1 with TRBJ2-7; D perhaps matches TRBD1 (7 bases). The V and J ends lost 6 bases and 6 bases respectively, with 21 bases between them. Germline-derived CDR1 and CDR2 are MNHNS and SASEGT. The CDR3 length is 15 residues.